These 19 T cell receptor beta chains came from one sample sequenced in a study of blood T cells in healthy people across ages. A sample-barcoded 5' primer and a J-beta primer mix were used in a second PCR of about 7 to 11 cycles. TCRdb re-called the 5' RACE reads with MiXCR, one entry per CDR3 protein. The data contain 790,000 or so distinct CDR3 sequences, more than 55% of them singletons. The specimen was blood. These receptors were taken from a man aged 35-49 years in good health.

The chain employs TRBV3-1 and TRBJ2-1; 7 positions agree with TRBD2. The J segment lost 0 bases and the V segment lost 6 bases, leaving 11 bases of the junction unmatched. CDR1 and CDR2 (germline): LGHDT, YNNKEL (reference sequence). CDR3 length: 17 residues. Written as DNA, the CDR3 is TGTGCCAGCAGACCTACTCGCGGCGGGAGCTCCTACAATGAGCAGTTCTTC. Its protein product is CASRPTRGGSSYNEQFF.

This chain joins TRBV12-5 and TRBJ2-4, with 8 bases that match TRBD1. CDR3 size: 17 residues. Per the germline V gene, CDR1 is LGHNT and CDR2 is FRNRAP. J lost 1 base, V lost 3 bases, and 8 bases had no gene match. CDR3 sequence (DNA): TGTGCTAGTGGTTTCGGACAGGGTGGGAAGGCCAAAAACATTCAGTACTTC. This codes for CASGFGQGGKAKNIQYF.

This rearrangement joins TRBV28 to TRBJ2-3; D call uncertain. The CDR3 runs 14 residues. Germline CDR1 MDHEN, CDR2 SYDVKM. V lost 3 bases, J lost 2 bases, and 9 bases lay in between. The CDR3 nucleotides are TGTGCCAGCAGTTTCTTGGGAATCACAGATACGCAGTATTTT. Translation: CASSFLGITDTQYF.

The chain is built from TRBV28 and TRBJ2-2; the D is unclear. The CDR3 covers 16 residues. Germline V gene lookup returns CDR1 MDHEN and CDR2 SYDVKM. Trimming removed 6 bases from V and 2 bases from J, with 16 bases in between. The CDR3 nucleotides are TGTGCCAGCAGCCCCACCGTCGAGGACAACACCGGGGAGCTGTTTTTT. Its translation: CASSPTVEDNTGELFF.

This chain links TRBV11-2 with TRBJ1-4, with a tentative D call TRBD1 (6 bases). Germline values: CDR1 SGHAT, CDR2 FQNNGV. V lost 2 bases to trimming and J lost 10 bases, with 17 bases between them. The CDR3 loop spans 15 amino acids. The CDR3 coding sequence is TGTGCCAGCAGCTTATCTGAGTCGGGGGCGGGAAAACTGTTTTTT. Its translation is CASSLSESGAGKLFF.

The chain links TRBV20-1 to TRBJ1-1; 7 nucleotides line up with TRBD1. Germline V gives CDR1 DFQATT, CDR2 SNEGSKA (reference sequence). This CDR3 comprises 15 residues. V lost 7 bases to trimming and J lost 4 bases; unmatched junction nucleotides: 15. The DNA for the CDR3 is TGCAGTGTCGGCGGGACAGAGAGCTTCGGCACTGAAGCTTTCTTT. Translation: CSVGGTESFGTEAFF.

The chain links TRBV4-2 to TRBJ2-7, with D maybe TRBD1 (5 bases). Germline V gene sequence: CDR1 LGHNA, CDR2 YNFKEQ. CDR3 length equals 18 residues. Trimming took 0 bases from V and 3 from J, leaving 21 bases between them. Here the CDR3 reads CASSQEVPDSSTVYEQYF. The DNA for the CDR3 is TGTGCCAGCAGCCAAGAAGTGCCTGACAGTTCGACCGTCTACGAGCAGTACTTC.

The V and J genes are TRBV4-2 and TRBJ2-7; tentatively, D is TRBD1 or TRBD2 (5 bases each). The length of the CDR3 is 15 residues. The germline gives CDR1 LGHNA, CDR2 YNFKEQ. V was clipped by 0 bases and J by 4 bases, with 13 bases between them. In nucleotides, the CDR3 is TGTGCCAGCAGCCAAGAAGGAGGACAAAGTTACGAGCAGTACTTC. Amino acid sequence: CASSQEGGQSYEQYF.

The chain carries TRBV15 and TRBJ2-3; 8 nucleotides match TRBD1. This CDR3 has 21 residues. Unmatched junction bases numbered 19, after V lost 1 base and J lost 1 base. The germline V gene encodes CDR1 LNHNV and CDR2 YYDKDF (reference sequence). CDR3 in DNA: TGTGCCACCAGCAGAGCGGGTTCGGGACAGGTAGTGGGGTTCGGCACAGATACGCAGTATTTT. It yields the protein CATSRAGSGQVVGFGTDTQYF. Full variable domain (outside the CDR3, taken from reference TRBV15 and TRBJ2-3): DAMVIQNPRYQVTQFGKPVTLSCSQTLNHNVMYWYQQKSSQAPKLLFHYYDKDFNNEADTPDNFQSRRPNTSFCFLDIRSPGLGDTAMYLCATSRAGSGQVVGFGTDTQYFGPGTRLTVL.

The V and J genes are TRBV7-3 and TRBJ2-7; the D gene is possibly TRBD1 (6 bases). The CDR3 sequence is 14 residues long. Germline V lookup: CDR1 SGHTA, CDR2 FQGTGA. V was cut by 6 bases and J by 2 bases, with 14 bases left in between. In DNA form, the CDR3 reads TGTGCCAGCAGTCCCCACAGGGATCCCTACGAGCAGTACTTC. Amino acids: CASSPHRDPYEQYF.

CDR3 DNA sequence: TGCAGTGCTCCCTCCAGACTAGCGGGAGTTGAAGATACGCAGTATTTT. Translated: CSAPSRLAGVEDTQYF. V gene TRBV20-1 combines with J gene TRBJ2-3; 12 nucleotides align to TRBD2. V lost 5 bases and J lost 5; bases outside the gene matches: 11. The germline gives CDR1 DFQATT, CDR2 SNEGSKA (reference sequence). The CDR3 is made up of 16 amino acids.

The J gene is TRBJ2-4, the V gene TRBV20-1, with 7 bases identical to TRBD1. The end of the DNA fits TRBJ2-7 better, so the J call may be wrong. Looked up from germline, CDR1 is DFQATT and CDR2 is SNEGSKA (reference sequence). The CDR3 consists of 15 residues. The CDR3 sequence is CSAPNRNRGSYEQYF. CDR3 bases: TGCAGTGCCCCAAACAGGAACAGGGGTTCCTACGAGCAGTACTTC.

The chain carries TRBV12-3 or TRBV12-4 and TRBJ2-7, with TRBD1 as a possible D gene (6 bases). The V gene lost 3 bases and the J gene lost 3 bases, with 18 bases spanning the gap. The CDR3 is made up of 16 amino acids. The CDR3 region has the DNA TGTGCCAGCAGTTTCGCCCAGGGGCCTACCGGCTACGAGCAGTACTTC. This codes for CASSFAQGPTGYEQYF.

This clonotype has just a few counts. CDR3 bases: TGTGCCACCCACGACAGGGGTACCCACAATGAGCAGTTCTTC. This translates into CATHDRGTHNEQFF. The chain is built from TRBV28 and TRBJ2-1; TRBD1 matches at 8 bases. From germline, CDR1 is MDHEN and CDR2 SYDVKM. The ends lost 10 bases at V and 5 bases at J; junction bases unmatched: 10. This CDR3 contains 14 residues.

The rearrangement joins TRBV6-2 or TRBV6-3 to TRBJ2-1; 13 positions match TRBD2. The CDR3 is made up of 17 amino acids. The J segment lost 7 bases and the V segment lost 6 bases, leaving 12 bases of the junction unmatched. Germline CDR1 is MNHEY and CDR2 is SVGEGT. In DNA, the CDR3 is TGTGCCAGCAGCCTCGGACTAGCGGGAGTATTTGTGAATGAGCAGTTCTTC. Its protein product is CASSLGLAGVFVNEQFF.

The V and J genes are TRBV28 and TRBJ2-3, with D maybe TRBD1 (5 bases). Germline V gene sequence: CDR1 MDHEN, CDR2 SYDVKM. This CDR3 is built from 14 residues. V lost 1 base, J lost 6 bases, and 11 bases lay in between. CDR3 nucleotide sequence: TGTGCCAGCAGTTTATCGTCAGGGTTGGATACGCAGTATTTT. Its protein is CASSLSSGLDTQYF.

This chain joins TRBV2 and TRBJ2-5; weak D call: TRBD1 (6 bases). CDR3 length: 15 residues. V lost 3 bases and J 0 bases, leaving 11 bases between the germline ends. CDR1 SNHLY and CDR2 FYNNEI come from the germline V gene. The CDR3 sequence is CASSDAGADQETQYF. The DNA for the CDR3 is TGTGCCAGCAGTGATGCAGGGGCAGACCAAGAGACCCAGTACTTC. Based on the CDR3 plus reference TRBV2 and TRBJ2-5, the full variable domain is EPEVTQTPSHQVTQMGQEVILRCVPISNHLYFYWYRQILGQKVEFLVSFYNNEISEKSEIFDDQFSVERPDGSNFTLKIRSTKLEDSAMYFCASSDAGADQETQYFGPGTRLLVL.

The table lists this clonotype with many counts. This rearrangement joins TRBV7-2 to TRBJ2-3; D ambiguous. Germline CDR1 reads SGHTA; CDR2 reads FQGNSA. V shed 5 bases and J shed 5 bases, with 5 bases lying between them. The CDR3 covers 11 residues. The CDR3 region is CASSLLDTQYF. In nucleotides, the CDR3 is TGTGCCAGCAGCCTGTTAGATACGCAGTATTTT.

V is TRBV13 and J is TRBJ2-3; 8 nucleotides agree with TRBD2. V was pared by 6 bases and J by 4 bases, with 12 bases of the junction left unmatched. The germline V gene has CDR1 PRHDT and CDR2 FYEKMQ (reference sequence). The CDR3 consists of 16 residues. The CDR3 coding sequence is TGTGCCAGCAGTAAAGTGCGGGGGGACCAGGCAGATACGCAGTATTTT. This translates into CASSKVRGDQADTQYF.